This T cell receptor beta chain was found in a study of blood T cell repertoires in COVID-19. Data came from immunoSEQ multiplex PCR; TCRdb stores just in-frame clones and leaves some out. There are more than 110,000 clones in the sample; around 89% occur only once, and about 2.9% lies in the top ten. This clone occurred once. The sequencing sample was made of peripheral blood. This receptor was taken from a man aged 55 to 70 with active or convalescent COVID-19.

The CDR3 spells CASSFTGATEAFF. CDR3 sequence (DNA): TGTGCCAGCAGCTTTACAGGGGCCACTGAAGCTTTCTTT. This chain joins TRBV11-2 and TRBJ1-1; 7 bases match TRBD1. Germline CDR1 is SGHAT and CDR2 is FQNNGV. This CDR3 is 13 amino acids long. Trimming cost V 3 bases and J 4 bases; bases outside gene matches: 2. Supplemented by reference TRBV11-2 and TRBJ1-1, the full variable domain reads EAGVAQSPRYKIIEKRQSVAFWCNPISGHATLYWYQQILGQGPKLLIQFQNNGVVDDSQLPKDRFSAERLKGVDSTLKIQPAKLEDSAVYLCASSFTGATEAFFGQGTRLTVV.